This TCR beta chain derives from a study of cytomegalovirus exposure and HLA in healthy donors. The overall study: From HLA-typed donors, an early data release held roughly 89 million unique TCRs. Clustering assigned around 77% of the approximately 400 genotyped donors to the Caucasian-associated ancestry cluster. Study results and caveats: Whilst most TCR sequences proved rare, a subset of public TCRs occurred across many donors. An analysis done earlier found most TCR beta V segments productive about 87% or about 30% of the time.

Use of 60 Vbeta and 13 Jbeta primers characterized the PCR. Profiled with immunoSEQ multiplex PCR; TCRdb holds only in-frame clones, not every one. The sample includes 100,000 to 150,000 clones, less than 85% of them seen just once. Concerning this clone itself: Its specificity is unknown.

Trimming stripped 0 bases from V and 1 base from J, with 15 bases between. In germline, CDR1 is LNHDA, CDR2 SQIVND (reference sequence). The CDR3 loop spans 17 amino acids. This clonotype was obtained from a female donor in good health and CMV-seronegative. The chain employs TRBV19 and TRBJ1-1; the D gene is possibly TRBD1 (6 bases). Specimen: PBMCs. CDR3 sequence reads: CASSIDATGWRNTEAFF. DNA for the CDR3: TGTGCCAGTAGTATAGATGCTACAGGGTGGAGGAACACTGAAGCTTTCTTT.